This T cell receptor (beta chain) was captured by sequencing in a study of T cells expressing NK-cell markers. On the study more broadly: Among the eight sequenced donors, seven tested HCMV-seropositive and one tested seronegative.

TCRdb reanalyzed the 5' RACE reads, giving one entry per CDR3 protein sequence and no DNA. The table lists 350,000 to 450,000 distinct CDR3 sequences. The CDR3 sequence is 14 residues long. Germline CDR1 is SGHRS and CDR2 is YFSETQ. In regard to this clonotype: Its antigen is as yet unknown.

Study results and caveats: In a group of five to seven donors, dominant NKG2C+ clonotypes represented roughly 1.0-7.5% of CD8+ T cells. Researchers report these clonotypes also headed the CD3+CD56-NKG2C+ fraction in four donors.

V usage is TRBV5-1 and J usage is TRBJ2-5; TCRdb outputs TRBD1, but without DNA this stays unchecked. Source material: blood T cells: a sorted CD56 or NKG2C T cell subset, CD4+ or CD8+ T cells, or bulk PBMC T cells (not recorded which). This TCR was sampled from a man aged 18-69 years in good health. Here the CDR3 reads CASSFDSQLETQYF.